This TCR beta chain is from a study of CD8 T cells in ankylosing spondylitis. In this sample, this clonotype turned up many times. Its specificity is unknown. Germline V gene data show CDR1 as SQVTM and CDR2 as ANQGSEA. This CDR3 is 13 amino acids long. Trimming shortened V by 3 bases and J by 1 base, and 10 bases separated the two germline ends. Using its own MiXCR run on the 5' RACE reads, TCRdb lists one record per CDR3 protein. The table records 250,000 to 400,000 distinct CDR3 sequences, roughly 10% of them present only once. Regarding the study as a whole: There was a TCR beta motif, made of eight highly homologous variants, that appeared characteristic of ankylosing spondylitis blood. Some of these motif variants have turned up before, in reports on reactive arthritis synovial fluid and blood.

The source of this sequence is a female donor with ankylosing spondylitis or in good health (not recorded which). Source material: blood, either unsorted or a sorted T cell fraction (not recorded which). V is TRBV29-1 and J is TRBJ2-7, with D tentatively TRBD1 (5 bases). CDR3 coding DNA: TGCAGCGTTGAGAACAGGCTGTCCTACGAGCAGTACTTC. Amino acid sequence: CSVENRLSYEQYF.